The rows below give T cell receptor beta chains drawn from one sample of a study of cytomegalovirus exposure and HLA in healthy donors. Sequenced by immunoSEQ multiplex PCR; TCRdb stores in-frame clones only, minus some. This sample has about 150,000 clones, with more than 75% found just once. The sample comprised PBMCs. The receptors here all came from a man aged 25 to 40 in good health and CMV-seronegative. The CDR3 runs from the conserved cysteine through the conserved F or W. Fields, in order: V gene, J gene, D gene, clone size, CDR3 DNA, CDR3 protein. A D gene is named only where the DNA matches it firmly. Rows give clone size only sometimes, using once, few, many, or a class for an expanded clone.

>TRBV11-2|TRBJ1-5|NA|NA
TGTGCCAGCAGCCCTGGACAGATTAGCAATCAGCCCCAGCATTTT
CASSPGQISNQPQHF
>TRBV28|TRBJ1-5|TRBD1|few
TGTGCCAGCAGTTGGGCCGGGACAGAAAGCAATCAGCCCCAGCATTTT
CASSWAGTESNQPQHF
>TRBV27|TRBJ1-2|TRBD1|NA
TGTGCCAGCAGTACCCACAGGGGTTATGGCTACACCTTC
CASSTHRGYGYTF
>TRBV27|TRBJ2-1|NA|NA
TGTGCCAGCAGTTTTGCGGGTAATGAGCAGTTCTTC
CASSFAGNEQFF
>TRBV7-9|TRBJ1-2|NA|few
TGTGCCAGCAGCTTAAAGGGGGTGGACTATGGCTACACCTTC
CASSLKGVDYGYTF
>TRBV6-5|TRBJ2-7|TRBD1|NA
TGTGCCAGCAGTTACGGACAGGGGGTGTACGAGCAGTACTTC
CASSYGQGVYEQYF
>TRBV5-1|TRBJ2-1|TRBD1|NA
TGCGCCAGCAGCTTGGACAGGGGAGACAATGAGCAGTTCTTC
CASSLDRGDNEQFF
>TRBV6-5|TRBJ2-7|NA|NA
TGTGCCAGCAGTTACAGCAGACAGGCCTACGAGCAGTACTTC
CASSYSRQAYEQYF
>TRBV7-9|TRBJ2-2|TRBD2|NA
TGTGCCAGCAGCTTAGTTGAAGGGACTAGCGGCCTGAGCTGGGAGCTGTTTTTT
CASSLVEGTSGLSWELFF
>TRBV6-1|TRBJ1-5|NA|few
TGTGCCAGCAGTGTTATCTTTCAGGGTAGCAATCAGCCCCAGCATTTT
CASSVIFQGSNQPQHF
>TRBV5-8|TRBJ2-7|NA|once
TGTGCCAGCAGCTTGCCGCAGGGGTCCCCCTACGAGCAGTACTTC
CASSLPQGSPYEQYF
>TRBV7-9|TRBJ2-7|NA|NA
TGTGCCAGCAGTTCTACAGGGCCCTCCTACGAGCAGTACTTC
CASSSTGPSYEQYF
>TRBV11-3|TRBJ2-1|TRBD1|NA
TGTGCCAGCAGCTCAAAGGACAGGGGACACTACAATGAGCAGTTCTTC
CASSSKDRGHYNEQFF
>TRBV27|TRBJ2-1|NA|NA
TGTGCCAGCAGTTCCACTTCCAATGAGCAGTTCTTC
CASSSTSNEQFF
>TRBV7-9|TRBJ1-1|TRBD1|NA
TGTGCCAGCAGCTTAGCGGGACAGGACACTGAAGCTTTCTTT
CASSLAGQDTEAFF
>TRBV30|TRBJ2-1|NA|NA
NA
CAWSVLVSGEQFF
>TRBV27|TRBJ1-4|TRBD1|NA
TGTGCCAGCAGTACCACGACAGGGGGAACGGAAAAACTGTTTTTT
CASSTTTGGTEKLFF
>TRBV5-1|TRBJ1-1|TRBD1|NA
TGCGCCAGCAGAGACAGGGAAGGTGTAAGCACTGAAGCTTTCTTT
CASRDREGVSTEAFF
>TRBV5-1|TRBJ2-7|TRBD1|NA
TGCGCCAGCAGCAGGACAGGCGCCGCCGAGCAGTACTTC
CASSRTGAAEQYF
>TRBV10-3|TRBJ2-1|NA|NA
TGTGCCATCAGTGACGCACTCGGGAGCTCCTACAATGAGCAGTTCTTC
CAISDALGSSYNEQFF
>TRBV21-1|TRBJ2-7|NA|NA
TGTGCCAGCAGCAAAAAAGACAGGGTTCAAGACGAGCAGTACTTC
CASSKKDRVQDEQYF
>TRBV6-1|TRBJ2-7|NA|NA
TGTGCCAGCAGTGAAGGCTGGGGGCGATACGAGCAGTACTTC
CASSEGWGRYEQYF
>TRBV7-9|TRBJ2-4|NA|NA
TGTGCCAGCAGCTTAGCGTCTAGCGTGGCCAAAAACATTCAGTACTTC
CASSLASSVAKNIQYF
>TRBV9|TRBJ2-1|TRBD2|NA
TGTGCCAGCAGCGTAGATGGAGCGGGACTTGGTAACAATGAGCAGTTCTTC
CASSVDGAGLGNNEQFF
>TRBV27|TRBJ2-7|NA|NA
TGTGCCAGCAGTACTCAAGCGGGTAGCTCCTACGAGCAGTACTTC
CASSTQAGSSYEQYF
>TRBV4-3|TRBJ2-1|NA|NA
TGCGCCAGCAGCCAAGATCGGAGCTCGGCCTCCAATGAGCAGTTCTTC
CASSQDRSSASNEQFF
>TRBV4-3|TRBJ2-5|NA|NA
TGCGCCAGCAGCCAAGCCTACCGAGAGACCCAGTACTTC
CASSQAYRETQYF
>TRBV5-1|TRBJ2-7|TRBD1|few
TGCGCCAGCGGACCGGACAGGGGCTACGAGCAGTACTTC
CASGPDRGYEQYF
>TRBV4-3|TRBJ2-3|TRBD2|once
TGCGCCAGCAGCCAAGATGGGGTAGCGGGTACGCAGTATTTT
CASSQDGVAGTQYF
>TRBV5-1|TRBJ2-2|NA|NA
TGCGCCAGCAGCTCCGGACAGCCCACCGGGGAGCTGTTTTTT
CASSSGQPTGELFF
>TRBV29-1|TRBJ1-5|NA|once
TGCAGCGCCGGTTTGGGGGAGGATCAGCCCCAGCATTTT
CSAGLGEDQPQHF
>TRBV15|TRBJ2-7|NA|NA
TGTGCCACCAGCAGAGAAAATACAGGGAGATACGAGCAGTACTTC
CATSRENTGRYEQYF
>TRBV13|TRBJ1-1|NA|NA
TGTGCCAGCAGCCCACAGGTGCTGAACACTGAAGCTTTCTTT
CASSPQVLNTEAFF
>TRBV6-1|TRBJ1-5|NA|NA
TGTGCCAGCAGTGAGTGGGGGACTCGGCAGCCCCAGCATTTT
CASSEWGTRQPQHF
>TRBV15|TRBJ1-4|NA|NA
TGTGCCACCAGCAGAGTTGGAAGCGCAACTAATGAAAAACTGTTTTTT
CATSRVGSATNEKLFF
>TRBV5-6|TRBJ2-7|NA|NA
TGTGCCAGCAGCTCTTGGACACCCTCCTACGAGCAGTACTTC
CASSSWTPSYEQYF
>TRBV18|TRBJ2-5|NA|NA
TGTGCCAGCTCACCACGGGCAGGGGAAACATCCATGAGGGAGACCCAGTACTTC
CASSPRAGETSMRETQYF
>TRBV6-6|TRBJ2-3|NA|NA
TGTGCCAGCAGTTCGGCTAGTGGAGATACGCAGTATTTT
CASSSASGDTQYF
>TRBV5-4|TRBJ2-3|TRBD2|NA
TGTGCCAGCAGCCAGACCGGGACTAGCGGGAGTGCAGATACGCAGTATTTT
CASSQTGTSGSADTQYF
>TRBV18|TRBJ2-1|TRBD2|NA
TGTGCCAGCTCACGGGGTAGCGGGAGTGGTTCGTATGAGCAGTTCTTC
CASSRGSGSGSYEQFF
>TRBV5-6|TRBJ2-7|NA|NA
TGTGCCAGCAGCTCCGACAGAGGCCCTACCTACGAGCAGTACTTC
CASSSDRGPTYEQYF
>TRBV29-1|TRBJ2-3|TRBD2|NA
TGCAGCGTTCTGAAAGGAGGAGGGAGCGGGATGGCCCTCGATACGCAGTATTTT
CSVLKGGGSGMALDTQYF
>TRBV7-9|TRBJ2-7|TRBD2|NA
TGTGCCAGCAGTTCCCAAGCGGGAGGGCCACCCGAGCAGTACTTC
CASSSQAGGPPEQYF
>TRBV11-3|TRBJ1-1|TRBD1|NA
TGTGCCAGCAGCTTAGAAGGAACCGGGCAGGGGGACACTGAAGCTTTCTTT
CASSLEGTGQGDTEAFF